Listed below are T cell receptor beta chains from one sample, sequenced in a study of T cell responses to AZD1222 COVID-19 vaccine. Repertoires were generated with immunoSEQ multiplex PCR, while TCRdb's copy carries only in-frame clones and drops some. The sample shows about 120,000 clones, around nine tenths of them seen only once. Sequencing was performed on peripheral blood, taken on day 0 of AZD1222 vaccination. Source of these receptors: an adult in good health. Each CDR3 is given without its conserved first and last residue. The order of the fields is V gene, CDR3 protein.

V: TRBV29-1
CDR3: SVEGVGAVNIQY

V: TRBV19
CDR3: ASSMTGFWDYGYT

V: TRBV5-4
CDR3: ASSLSGTGDLEKLF

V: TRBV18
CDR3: ASSPPSTGNTEAF

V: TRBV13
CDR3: ASSLGAGGPYEQY

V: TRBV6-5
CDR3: ASSYHRARGGELF

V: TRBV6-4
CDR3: ASRGTSGGLNTGELF

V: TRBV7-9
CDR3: ASSQTGGFTDTQY

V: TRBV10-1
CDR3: ASSTGTSACA

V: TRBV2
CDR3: ASSVGSGGNQPQH

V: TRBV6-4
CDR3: ASSEGWNQPQH

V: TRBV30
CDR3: ACKGDQRHTEAF

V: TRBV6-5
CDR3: AVDRGLAKNIQY

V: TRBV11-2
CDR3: ASSPRTGGQY

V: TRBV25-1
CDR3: ASSERGAMNEKLF

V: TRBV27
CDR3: ASSPLDHEQY

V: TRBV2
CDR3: ASKERLDYNEQF

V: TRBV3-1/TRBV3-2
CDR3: ASSQQSPMGTEAF

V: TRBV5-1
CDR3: ASSFVGGETQY

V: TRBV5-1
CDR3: ASRSDSVSYEQY

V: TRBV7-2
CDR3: ASSSGTGANTEAF

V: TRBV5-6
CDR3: ASSWGAFGT

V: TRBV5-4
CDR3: ASSLVDHPRYNEQF

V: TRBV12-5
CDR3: ASGLVLGLNTEAF

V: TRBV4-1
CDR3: ASSQLAGTGELF